This TCR beta chain derives from a study of response to subunit inactivated influenza vaccine. This clonotype was detected ten times or more. What it recognizes is unknown. Study results and limitations: Authors suggested each seasonal flu vaccination may recruit only limited numbers of new T cells.

J lost 5 bases, V lost 2 bases, and 9 bases had no gene match. This CDR3 spans 17 amino acids. Germline V gene sequence: CDR1 ENHRY, CDR2 SYGVKD. TCRdb reanalysed the RT-PCR reads using MiXCR and keeps one entry per CDR3 protein. The data contain 650,000 to 800,000 distinct CDR3 sequences, 14% of them singletons. The chain employs TRBV10-3 and TRBJ2-3; the match to TRBD2 covers 11 bases. The TCR comes from a man aged 50-60 years who received an inactivated influenza vaccine. The specimen was PBMCs from blood, collected approximately 15 days before vaccination. This CDR3 reads CAISETSGGVKGDTQYF. CDR3 DNA sequence: TGTGCCATCAGTGAGACTAGCGGGGGCGTTAAAGGAGATACGCAGTATTTT.